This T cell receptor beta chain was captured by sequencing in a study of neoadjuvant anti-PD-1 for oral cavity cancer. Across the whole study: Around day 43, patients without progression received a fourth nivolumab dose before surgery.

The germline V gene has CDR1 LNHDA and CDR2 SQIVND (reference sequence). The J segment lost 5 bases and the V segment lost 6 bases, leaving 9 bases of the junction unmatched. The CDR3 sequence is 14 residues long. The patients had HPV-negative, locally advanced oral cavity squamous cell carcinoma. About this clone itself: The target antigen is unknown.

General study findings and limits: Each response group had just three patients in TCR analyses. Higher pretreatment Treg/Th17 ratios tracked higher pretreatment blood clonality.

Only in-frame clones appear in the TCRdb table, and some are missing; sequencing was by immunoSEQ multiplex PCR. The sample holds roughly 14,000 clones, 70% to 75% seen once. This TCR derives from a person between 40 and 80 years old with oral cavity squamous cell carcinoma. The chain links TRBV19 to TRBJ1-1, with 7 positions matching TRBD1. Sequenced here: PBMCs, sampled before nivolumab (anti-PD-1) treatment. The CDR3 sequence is CASSPPGQTTEAFF. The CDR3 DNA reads TGTGCCAGTAGCCCACCGGGACAGACTACTGAAGCTTTCTTT. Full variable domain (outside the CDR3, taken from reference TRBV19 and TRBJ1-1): DGGITQSPKYLFRKEGQNVTLSCEQNLNHDAMYWYRQDPGQGLRLIYYSQIVNDFQKGDIAEGYSVSREKKESFPLTVTSAQKNPTAFYLCASSPPGQTTEAFFGQGTRLTVV.